This paragraph covers one T cell receptor beta chain sequence. Its binding antigen is unknown. Per-nucleotide qualities are absent, and no much larger clonotype sits a single base away. CDR1 and CDR2 are read off the germline V gene as SQVTM and ANQGSEA. Spanning cysteine to phenylalanine, the CDR3 consists of 12 amino acids. Solely the CDR3 DNA is kept, with 36 bases framed from the first base. Here V drops 5 bases and J drops 4 bases, and the junction holds 3 bases not matched to any gene. Systemically healthy Caucasian individuals from Russia, roughly 40 in total and aged roughly 6 to 100 years, were included as donors. Approximately 11 milliliters of peripheral blood were drawn from each donor into EDTA-treated Vacutainer tubes. Ficoll-Paque density-gradient centrifugation was used to isolate PBMCs, with at least 7 million obtained per sample. Trizol reagent was used to extract total RNA from the PBMCs, yielding at least 5.5 micrograms per sample. For every donor, an aliquot of PBMCs went through flow cytometry to measure the percentages of naive CD45RAhigh/CD27high T cells.

The library was prepared using 5' RACE. The data were produced on an Illumina HiSeq 2500. A second PCR of roughly 6 to 11 cycles was run with a J-beta primer mix and a sample-barcoded 5' primer. A template-switch 5' adaptor carrying 12 random nucleotides introduced a unique molecular identifier onto each TCR beta cDNA molecule. At least 3 million CDR3-containing paired-end reads were obtained from each sample. The Mint cDNA synthesis kit, primed by a TRBC-specific oligonucleotide, was used to synthesize first-strand cDNA from all RNA. All cDNA was treated with uracil-DNA glycosylase and then went through a first 18-cycle PCR with the universal primers M1SS and BC2_uni_R. Per the authors' processing: For normalization, 1 million high-quality reads, each with a distinct molecular identifier, were randomly selected from each sample. Reads sharing molecular identifiers were discarded rather than binned into consensus sequences. MiTCR, with a Q25 quality threshold and the strictest error-elimination algorithm, was used for CDR3 identification, clonotype clustering and error correction. A nonparametric unseen species model with Euler transformation was used to estimate a lower bound on total TCR beta diversity. The raw public reads went through TCRdb reprocessing: fastp at Q25, MiXCR clone calling, in-frame beta chains kept. Each entry is one CDR3 protein sequence, shown with its most common DNA and genes. The V and J calls were determined by TCRdb, not by the authors. Counted in this sample were more than 650,000 distinct CDR3 sequences; 40% to 65% of them appeared once. Of the sample, approximately 40% is held by the ten largest clones.

This specimen belongs to a study of blood T cells in healthy people across ages (dated by TCRdb to about 2015). With regard to the full study: Template switching captured roughly one uniquely barcoded TCR beta cDNA molecule per two T cells in model experiments. The donors were split into four age groups: young (average 16 years), middle-aged (about 40), aged (about 62) and long-lived (about 74). Donors of different ages were randomly distributed across sequencing lanes to avoid experimental bias. The study analyzed two additional independent replicas of 1 million unique cDNA reads from the same blood draw for two donors, one aged 18 to 29 and one aged 80 or older. To track age-related changes in TCR beta repertoire diversity, the study relied on deep sequencing normalized with unique cDNA molecular identifiers.

Here is what the overall study found, with its caveats: Observed TCR beta diversity per million T cells fell roughly linearly with age, and a significant reduction was already apparent by age around 44. The percentage of naive T cells measured by flow cytometry correlated strongly with observed TCR beta diversity. Because profiling used bulk unsorted PBMCs, naive and antigen-experienced compartments could not be compared conclusively. Because the CMV infection status of the donors was unknown, age-related changes in expanded clonotypes may potentially have been confounded. Compared with the aged group, the long-lived group had more naive CD4+ T cells, fewer expanded clones and increased TCR diversity, a pattern suggesting age selection. Estimates of total diversity based on one million sequenced T cells were regarded as lower bounds and as underestimates.

The rearranged segments are TRBV29-1 and TRBJ2-7; 9 central bases correspond to TRBD2. The sequencing input was blood. The TCR originated in a man older than 75 in good health. The CDR3 protein sequence reads: CSVSSGRYEQYF. The nucleotide sequence is TGCAGCGTTAGTAGCGGGAGATACGAGCAGTACTTC.